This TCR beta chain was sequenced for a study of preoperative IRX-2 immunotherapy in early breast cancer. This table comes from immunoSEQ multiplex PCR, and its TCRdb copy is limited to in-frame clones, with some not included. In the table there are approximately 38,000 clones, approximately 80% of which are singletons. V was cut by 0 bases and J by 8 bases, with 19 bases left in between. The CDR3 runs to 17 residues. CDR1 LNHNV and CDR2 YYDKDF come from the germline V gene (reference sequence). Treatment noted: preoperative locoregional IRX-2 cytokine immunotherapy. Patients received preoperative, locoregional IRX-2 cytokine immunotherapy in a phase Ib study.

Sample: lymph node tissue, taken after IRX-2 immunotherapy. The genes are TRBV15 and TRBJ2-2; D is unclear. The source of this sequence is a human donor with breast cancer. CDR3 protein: CATSRDKAQGFAGELFF. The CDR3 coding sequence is TGTGCCACCAGCAGAGATAAGGCACAAGGTTTTGCTGGGGAGCTGTTTTTT. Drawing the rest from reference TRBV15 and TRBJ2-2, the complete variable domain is DAMVIQNPRYQVTQFGKPVTLSCSQTLNHNVMYWYQQKSSQAPKLLFHYYDKDFNNEADTPDNFQSRRPNTSFCFLDIRSPGLGDTAMYLCATSRDKAQGFAGELFFGEGSRLTVL.